These 8 T cell receptor beta chains share one sample of origin, sequenced in a study of tumor T cells in aggressive B-cell lymphoma. The table came from immunoSEQ multiplex PCR; TCRdb's copy has only in-frame clones and leaves some out. The table records under 3,500 clones, about 88% of them present only once. The specimen sequenced was tumor tissue. The receptors were gathered from an adult with diffuse large B cell lymphoma.

This clone has more than one count but fewer than ten. This chain connects TRBV5-6 to TRBJ2-5; 8 bases are shared with TRBD2. Trimming removed 1 base from V and 0 bases from J; junction bases left unmatched: 2. Looked up from germline, CDR1 is SGHDT and CDR2 is YYEEEE. CDR3 length equals 15 residues. CDR3 in amino acids: CASSLWTSYQETQYF. Here the CDR3 DNA reads TGTGCCAGCAGCTTGTGGACTAGCTACCAAGAGACCCAGTACTTC.

This chain joins TRBV10-3 and TRBJ1-1, with no clear D. The CDR3 covers 14 residues. Looked up from germline, CDR1 is ENHRY and CDR2 is SYGVKD. Trimming removed 6 bases from V and 1 base from J, with 12 bases in between. The CDR3 DNA reads TGTGCCATCAGGAGGTTGGGAGGGAACACTGAAGCTTTCTTT. Residues: CAIRRLGGNTEAFF.

This clone occurred a few times. The chain links TRBV6-5 to TRBJ2-7; possibly TRBD2 for D (5 bases). Germline values: CDR1 MNHEY, CDR2 SVGAGI. The length of the CDR3 is 14 residues. With 6 bases removed from V and 4 bases from J, the gap between germline ends came to 16 bases. CDR3 sequence reads: CASRSPGERYEQYF. In DNA form, the CDR3 reads TGTGCCAGCAGAAGCCCCGGAGAGCGGTACGAGCAGTACTTC.

The chain carries TRBV29-1 and TRBJ1-4; no firm D call. The germline V gene has CDR1 SQVTM and CDR2 ANQGSEA. The CDR3 contains 11 residues. Trimming left V 6 bases short and J 4 bases short, with 6 bases between. The CDR3 loop reads CSVKLNEKLFF. The CDR3 bases are TGCAGCGTAAAGCTTAATGAAAAACTGTTTTTT.

V and J are TRBV6-5 and TRBJ2-3; 13 bases are a match to TRBD2. With 6 bases clipped from V and 4 bases from J, the junction kept 4 bases outside the gene matches. The CDR3 sequence is 15 residues long. Germline V gene sequence: CDR1 MNHEY, CDR2 SVGAGI. The CDR3 DNA is TGTGCCAGCAGCCGACTAGCGGGGGGCCCAGATACGCAGTATTTT. Translating it yields CASSRLAGGPDTQYF.

The V gene is TRBV19, the J gene TRBJ1-5, with TRBD1 identical over 8 bases. CDR1 and CDR2 from the germline V gene are LNHDA and SQIVND (reference sequence). Unmatched junction bases numbered 5, after V lost 5 bases and J lost 5 bases. The CDR3 is 14 residues long. CDR3 residues: CASSPDRGHQPQHF. CDR3 nucleotide sequence: TGTGCCAGTAGTCCCGACAGGGGCCATCAGCCCCAGCATTTT.

V gene TRBV7-8 combines with J gene TRBJ1-2; perhaps TRBD1 as D (5 bases). V lost 2 bases to trimming and J lost 4 bases, with 8 bases between them. This CDR3 comprises 13 residues. Germline CDR1 reads SGHVS; CDR2 reads FQNEAQ. The CDR3 nucleotides are TGTGCCAGCAGCTTATCGGACACCTATGGCTACACCTTC. Amino acids: CASSLSDTYGYTF.

The rearrangement uses TRBV29-1 and TRBJ1-1, with 12 positions matching TRBD1. The CDR3 runs to 15 residues. V lost 1 base and J lost 3; bases outside the gene matches: 3. CDR1 is SQVTM, CDR2 ANQGSEA, per germline. CDR3 region: CSVEGGQGAYTEAFF. In DNA form, the CDR3 reads TGCAGCGTTGAAGGGGGACAGGGGGCTTACACTGAAGCTTTCTTT.